This T cell receptor (beta chain) was found in a study of T cell responses to AZD1222 COVID-19 vaccine. In its sample, this clone was seen a few times. Its matching antigen is unknown. Germline values: CDR1 SGHRS, CDR2 YFSETQ. The CDR3 consists of 14 residues. The ends lost 4 bases at V and 4 bases at J; junction bases unmatched: 4. Study-wide points: It was only after the peak T cell response that any repertoires were sampled. Only a handful of people who got AZD1222 tested seropositive at baseline.

TCRdb keeps only in-frame clones here, not all; method: immunoSEQ multiplex PCR. The sample yields approximately 73,000 clones, 82% seen once. This clonotype was sampled from an adult in good health. V and J are TRBV5-1 and TRBJ1-3; 8 bases fit TRBD1. Sequencing was performed on peripheral blood, taken on day 0 of AZD1222 vaccination. The DNA of the CDR3 is TGCGCCAGCAGCGTAACAGGGGGAGGAAACACCATATATTTT. Its protein product is CASSVTGGGNTIYF. Combining the CDR3 with reference TRBV5-1 and TRBJ1-3 gives the whole variable domain KAGVTQTPRYLIKTRGQQVTLSCSPISGHRSVSWYQQTPGQGLQFLFEYFSETQRNKGNFPGRFSGRQFSNSRSEMNVSTLELGDSALYLCASSVTGGGNTIYFGEGSWLTVV.